This T cell receptor beta chain originates from a study of blood T cell repertoires in COVID-19. Looking at the study overall: Samples came from the United States, Italy and Spain, spanning acute and convalescent COVID-19.

The CDR3 runs 14 residues. Trimming stripped 4 bases from V and 8 bases from J, with 16 bases between. CDR1 is SGHRS and CDR2 is YFSETQ in the germline V gene. In the authors' methods: Amplification from reference gene primers served as the basis for estimated nucleated cell counts. Assay: immunoSEQ multiplex PCR; the TCRdb copy retains only in-frame clones and omits some. D and trimming come from the DNA, and the V and J calls and clone size come from that table. Here the sample spans approximately 450,000 clones, around 89% being singletons. Recruits, aged roughly 18 to 100 years, lived in approximately 26 US areas. Participants were placed into cohorts based on the clinical history they reported.

This chain joins TRBV5-1 and TRBJ2-1; D is unresolved. The sample comprised PBMCs or T cells enriched from blood (not recorded which). This sequence originates from a man in his thirties or forties who had recovered from COVID-19. CDR3 nucleotides: TGCGCCAGCAGCCCTACCTTAATCGTGGATGAGCAGTTCTTC. This sequence encodes CASSPTLIVDEQFF.